This TCR beta chain was identified during a study of OX40 agonist ivuxolimab in advanced cancers. The repertoire was sequenced with immunoSEQ multiplex PCR; TCRdb's copy has only in-frame clones and lacks some. There are roughly 56,000 clones in the sample; about 82% occur only once, and 3.9% lies in the top ten. The germline V gene encodes CDR1 SGHTA and CDR2 FQGNSA. This CDR3 contains 14 residues. Trimming took off 1 base at V and 2 bases at J, with 9 bases between the two ends. Regarding this clone: Within the sample, other DNA sequences also encode this same CDR3.

The chain has TRBV7-2 and TRBJ2-7; tentative D call: TRBD2 (6 bases). The receptor was derived from an adult with an advanced solid tumor such as melanoma, head and neck, liver or kidney cancer. Source: CD4+ or CD8+ T cells sorted from blood, taken in a trial of the OX40 agonist ivuxolimab. CDR3: CASSLDGGAYEQYF. The CDR3 DNA sequence: TGTGCCAGCAGCTTAGACGGGGGAGCCTACGAGCAGTACTTC.